The next 24 T cell receptor beta chains were all read from a single sample in a study of graft-versus-host responses after intestinal transplantation. Sequencing used immunoSEQ multiplex PCR; TCRdb keeps in-frame clones, though not all of them. Of approximately 92,000 clones detected, 80% to 95% appear once; the ten largest clones hold 6%. Their specific antigens are unknown. The source was unstimulated CD8+ T cells sorted from spleen or lymph node cells, collected before intestinal transplant. These TCRs come from a human donor who received an intestinal transplant.

CDR3 sequence (DNA): TGTGCCAGCAGCGTAGCGCTGAGCTCTGGGGCCAACGTCCTGACTTTC. It translates to CASSVALSSGANVLTF. This chain uses TRBV9 with TRBJ2-6; no firm D call. Germline CDR1 SGDLS, CDR2 YYNGEE. The V and J ends lost 0 bases and 0 bases respectively, with 7 bases between them. This CDR3 has 16 amino acids.

This rearrangement joins TRBV4-1 to TRBJ2-1; D uncertain. The CDR3 totals 15 residues. The germline gives CDR1 MGHRA, CDR2 YSYEKL. Trimming stripped 4 bases from V and 7 bases from J, with 17 bases between. The CDR3 sequence is CASSRRTWYVNEQFF. CDR3 bases: TGCGCCAGCAGCCGTCGAACGTGGTATGTTAATGAGCAGTTCTTC.

The CDR3: CASSAGTGGLNGYTF. CDR3 coding DNA: TGTGCCAGCAGCGCTGGGACAGGGGGCTTGAATGGCTACACCTTC. This sequence joins TRBV7-6 and TRBJ1-2; 12 bases fit TRBD1. From germline, CDR1 is SGHVS and CDR2 FNYEAQ. The V segment lost 5 bases and the J segment 6 bases; nucleotides outside the gene matches: 7. The CDR3 is 15 amino acids.

V and J are TRBV29-1 and TRBJ1-1, with D unresolved. The V end was cut by 3 bases, the J end by 1 base, with 15 bases between. CDR3 size: 15 residues. CDR1 is SQVTM, CDR2 ANQGSEA, per germline. The CDR3 loop is CSVDSPYDQNTEAFF. The CDR3 DNA reads TGCAGCGTTGATTCCCCTTACGATCAGAACACTGAAGCTTTCTTT.

The V gene is TRBV27, the J gene TRBJ2-1, with 10 bases identical to TRBD2. Germline CDR1 reads MNHEY; CDR2 reads SMNVEV (reference sequence). The CDR3 is made up of 15 amino acids. V trimming: 4 bases; J trimming: 8 bases; junction bases outside the gene matches: 8. Here the CDR3 reads CASSSNLAGDDEQFF. CDR3 coding DNA: TGTGCCAGCAGTTCAAATCTAGCGGGAGACGATGAGCAGTTCTTC.

The rearrangement uses TRBV11-3 and TRBJ2-1, with D hard to call. CDR1 is SGHNT and CDR2 is YENEEA in the germline V gene. The ends were cut back, 3 bases at V and 3 bases at J, with 6 bases in the middle. This CDR3 is 13 amino acids long. CDR3 bases: TGTGCCAGCAGCTTCGGAAGCTACAATGAGCAGTTCTTC. This codes for CASSFGSYNEQFF.

V gene TRBV9 combines with J gene TRBJ2-1, with 7 bases that match TRBD1. V lost 3 bases and J lost 3; bases outside the gene matches: 9. The CDR3 loop spans 16 amino acids. Looked up from germline, CDR1 is SGDLS and CDR2 is YYNGEE. CDR3 protein: CASSERAGQDYNEQFF. The CDR3, as DNA: TGTGCCAGCAGCGAGAGGGCAGGACAGGACTACAATGAGCAGTTCTTC.

The chain has TRBV5-6 and TRBJ2-7; unclear D gene. CDR3 size: 14 residues. V was clipped by 1 base and J by 0 bases, with 8 bases between them. The germline V gene has CDR1 SGHDT and CDR2 YYEEEE. The CDR3 nucleotides read TGTGCCAGCAGCTTGACTGGGGACTCCTACGAGCAGTACTTC. This sequence encodes CASSLTGDSYEQYF. Combining the CDR3 with reference TRBV5-6 and TRBJ2-7 gives the whole variable domain DAGVTQSPTHLIKTRGQQVTLRCSPKSGHDTVSWYQQALGQGPQFIFQYYEEEERQRGNFPDRFSGHQFPNYSSELNVNALLLGDSALYLCASSLTGDSYEQYFGPGTRLTVT.

Comment on this clone: The sample carries other DNA sequences with the same CDR3. The rearrangement uses TRBV4-1 and TRBJ1-1; D not certain. Trimming took off 1 base at V and 8 bases at J, with 5 bases between the two ends. CDR3 length: 11 amino acids. CDR1 MGHRA and CDR2 YSYEKL come from the germline V gene. The CDR3 bases are TGCGCCAGCAGCCAAGGGACCGAAGCTTTCTTT. Translation gives CASSQGTEAFF.

The genes are TRBV13 and TRBJ2-3; D uncertain. Trimming cost V 0 bases and J 4 bases, with 8 bases left between them. Germline V gene lookup returns CDR1 PRHDT and CDR2 FYEKMQ (reference sequence). CDR3 length: 14 amino acids. The CDR3 loop is CASSLGGEADTQYF. The CDR3 nucleotides read TGTGCCAGCAGCTTAGGGGGTGAGGCAGATACGCAGTATTTT.

The chain is built from TRBV21-1 and TRBJ2-5; TRBD2, as called in the table, went unchecked against the DNA. TRBV21-1 is a recognized pseudogene. The CDR3 covers 16 residues. Written as DNA, the CDR3 is TGTGCCAGCAGCAAAAGCCTGGGCGGGGTCGGCGAGACCCAGTACTTC. Translating gives CASSKSLGGVGETQYF.

The chain couples TRBV18 to TRBJ2-7; D assignment may be TRBD1 or TRBD2 (6 bases each). Germline V gene sequence: CDR1 KGHSH, CDR2 LQKENI. The CDR3 runs to 19 residues. V was clipped by 3 bases and J by 3 bases, with 27 bases between them. The CDR3 region is CASSPRRGQGPFFFYEQYF. In DNA, the CDR3 is TGTGCCAGCTCACCCCGTCGGGGGCAGGGGCCTTTCTTTTTCTACGAGCAGTACTTC.

V usage is TRBV12-5 and J usage is TRBJ2-4; 7 bases are shared with TRBD1. This CDR3 is 13 amino acids long. Trimming took 6 bases from V and 9 from J; bases not matched to a gene: 8. Germline V gene sequence: CDR1 LGHNT, CDR2 FRNRAP. This CDR3 reads CASGRDRASIQYF. In DNA, the CDR3 is TGTGCTAGTGGACGCGACAGGGCAAGCATTCAGTACTTC.

This clone was recorded only once. The chain joins TRBV29-1 to TRBJ1-4; 7 positions match TRBD1. There are 12 residues in the CDR3. The V segment lost 5 bases and the J segment 7 bases; nucleotides outside the gene matches: 4. The germline V gene encodes CDR1 SQVTM and CDR2 ANQGSEA. The DNA for the CDR3 is TGCAGCGTTCTACCAGGGGGTGAAAAACTGTTTTTT. Its protein is CSVLPGGEKLFF.

The chain couples TRBV7-9 to TRBJ2-7; TRBD2 matches at 11 bases. The V gene end was trimmed by 2 bases and the J gene end by 7 bases; junction bases not matched to a gene: 7. Per germline, CDR1 SEHNR and CDR2 FQNEAQ (reference sequence). The CDR3 length is 15 residues. The CDR3 region is CASSLPSTSGVEQYF. The CDR3 DNA is TGTGCCAGCAGCTTACCGTCGACTAGCGGGGTGGAGCAGTACTTC.

The chain uses TRBV5-4 and TRBJ2-7; no clear D. The CDR3 loop spans 13 amino acids. The germline V and J ends were trimmed by 1 base and 2 bases, with 7 bases remaining between them. Per the germline V gene, CDR1 is SGHNT and CDR2 is YYREEE (reference sequence). DNA of the CDR3: TGTGCCAGCAGCTTGCCTGAACCCTACGAGCAGTACTTC. It specifies CASSLPEPYEQYF. The whole variable domain, filled in from reference TRBV5-4 and TRBJ2-7, reads ETGVTQSPTHLIKTRGQQVTLRCSSQSGHNTVSWYQQALGQGPQFIFQYYREEENGRGNFPPRFSGLQFPNYSSELNVNALELDDSALYLCASSLPEPYEQYFGPGTRLTVT.

This sequence joins TRBV19 and TRBJ2-3; D not certain. This CDR3 has 15 residues. Germline CDR1 reads LNHDA; CDR2 reads SQIVND (reference sequence). The ends were cut back, 0 bases at V and 0 bases at J, with 7 bases in the middle. The CDR3 nucleotides read TGTGCCAGTAGTATAGAAGGCTCAAGCACAGATACGCAGTATTTT. This translates into CASSIEGSSTDTQYF.

The chain is built from TRBV2 and TRBJ2-2; 7 positions match TRBD1. Germline V gives CDR1 SNHLY, CDR2 FYNNEI. The CDR3 loop spans 12 amino acids. V was clipped by 8 bases and J by 4 bases; unmatched bases: 1. As DNA, the CDR3 is TGTGCCAGCCAGGGGGTCACCGGGGAGCTGTTTTTT. Amino acids: CASQGVTGELFF.

The V call is TRBV6-1, the J call TRBJ2-1, with D possibly matching TRBD2 (6 bases). The CDR3 is made up of 14 amino acids. V was cut by 3 bases and J by 7 bases, with 13 bases left in between. Germline CDR1 MNHNS, CDR2 SASEGT. CDR3 amino acids: CASSDLRGSNEQFF. The CDR3 DNA is TGTGCCAGCAGTGACCTGCGGGGCTCAAATGAGCAGTTCTTC.

The chain links TRBV4-1 to TRBJ2-5; D is ambiguous. CDR3 length equals 14 residues. V was shortened by 3 bases and J by 5 bases, with 13 bases between the two germline ends. Germline V CDR1 and CDR2: MGHRA, YSYEKL. The CDR3 bases are TGCGCCAGCAGCCATCCCTTAGAGGAGGAGACCCAGTACTTC. Translating it yields CASSHPLEEETQYF.

The V gene is TRBV6-5, the J gene TRBJ2-5; 10 nucleotides agree with TRBD2. Germline values: CDR1 MNHEY, CDR2 SVGAGI. After removal of 5 bases from V and 4 bases from J, the junction contained 7 bases not matched to a gene. The CDR3 consists of 15 residues. CDR3 in DNA: TGTGCCAGCAGTCTAGAGCGGGAGGGCTTAGAGACCCAGTACTTC. It is translated as CASSLEREGLETQYF.

This clone was seen only once. This chain links TRBV7-9 with TRBJ2-5; 7 bases are a match to TRBD1. The J call may be incorrect, as the DNA end agrees better with TRBJ2-7. This CDR3 is 15 amino acids long. Per the germline V gene, CDR1 is SEHNR and CDR2 is FQNEAQ (reference sequence). The CDR3 DNA is TGTGCCAGCAGCAGATCCGGGACAGAGACCTACGAGCAGTACTTC. It yields the protein CASSRSGTETYEQYF.

This clone occurred once. The chain joins TRBV13 to TRBJ2-1; 10 bases are a match to TRBD2. With 5 bases clipped from V and 7 bases from J, the junction kept 14 bases outside the gene matches. CDR1 is PRHDT, CDR2 FYEKMQ, per germline (reference sequence). The CDR3 runs 17 residues. In DNA form, the CDR3 reads TGTGCCAGCAGCCAGGTCAGCGGGAGGGCCGTGGGGAATGAGCAGTTCTTC. This encodes CASSQVSGRAVGNEQFF. Together with reference TRBV13 and TRBJ2-1, the CDR3 gives the full variable domain: AAGVIQSPRHLIKEKRETATLKCYPIPRHDTVYWYQQGPGQDPQFLISFYEKMQSDKGSIPDRFSAQQFSDYHSELNMSSLELGDSALYFCASSQVSGRAVGNEQFFGPGTRLTVL.

The J gene is TRBJ2-7, the V gene TRBV9, with TRBD2 as a possible D gene (5 bases). This CDR3 has 15 amino acids. Between the trimmed V and J ends, which lost 0 bases and 1 base, there was a span of 11 bases. Germline CDR1 and CDR2: SGDLS and YYNGEE. In nucleotides, the CDR3 is TGTGCCAGCAGCGTAGGGTCCGAGGGATCCTACGAGCAGTACTTC. Residues: CASSVGSEGSYEQYF.